The rows below give T cell receptor beta chains drawn from one sample of a study of chronic HIV infection and antiretroviral therapy. TCRdb re-derived calls from the 5' RACE reads in MiXCR, one entry per CDR3 protein. The table shows 40,000 to 60,000 distinct CDR3 sequences, with over 15% occurring only once. The sample was peripheral blood. The source of these receptors is an adult who had HIV and had not received antiretroviral therapy, or was an uninfected healthy control (not recorded which). Both conserved end residues are part of each CDR3. The D gene is left open where the match is weak. Clone size is given for some rows only: seen once, a few or many times, or a class if the clone is expanded.

>-|TRBV27|-|TRBJ1-1
TGTGCCAGCAGTCCCGGAAAAGGGGGGGAAACTGAAGCTTTCTTT
CASSPGKGGETEAFF
>-|TRBV28|TRBD1|TRBJ1-2
TGTGCCAGCAGTCCCCAGGGGGCGCGATACTATGGCTACACCTTC
CASSPQGARYYGYTF
>few|TRBV5-1|TRBD1|TRBJ2-2
TGCGCCAGTTCACAGGGGGCTCCCACCGGGGAGCTGTTTTTT
CASSQGAPTGELFF
>-|TRBV4-1|-|TRBJ1-4
TGCGCCAGCAGCCAGACCATTAGCCTGGGCGAAAAACTGTTTTTT
CASSQTISLGEKLFF
>-|TRBV10-3|TRBD2|TRBJ2-7
TGTGCCATCAGTTCTAGCGGAGAGGGCTACGAGCAGTACTTC
CAISSSGEGYEQYF
>medium-sized|TRBV29-1|TRBD2|TRBJ2-3
TGCAGCGTTGTCGGGAGGGGATTTACCACAGATACGCAGTATTTT
CSVVGRGFTTDTQYF
>few|TRBV6-1|-|TRBJ1-6
TGTGCCAGCAGTGATCCGACAGATAATTCACCCCTCCACTTT
CASSDPTDNSPLHF
>-|TRBV4-1|-|TRBJ1-4
TGCGCCAGCAGCCAGAGACTCCCGGGGGAGAAGGATGAAAAACTGTTTTTT
CASSQRLPGEKDEKLFF
>few|TRBV29-1|-|TRBJ1-2
TGCAGCGTTGAAGGACCCAGGGGAAGAAGAGGCTACACCTTC
CSVEGPRGRRGYTF
>-|TRBV25-1|-|TRBJ1-2
TGTGCCAGCAGTGAATTGCCGGGAAGAGGTGGCTACACCTTC
CASSELPGRGGYTF
>few|TRBV9|TRBD2|TRBJ2-1
TGTGCCAGCAGCATTAGCGGGAGGGACAATGAGCAGTTCTTC
CASSISGRDNEQFF
>few|TRBV18|TRBD2|TRBJ2-3
TGTGCCAGCTCATTTCTAGCTGCGGGAGGGGCAGATACGCAGTATTTT
CASSFLAAGGADTQYF
>few|TRBV29-1|-|TRBJ2-3
TGCAGCGTACAGCCAGAGGACCTCACAGATACGCAGTATTTT
CSVQPEDLTDTQYF
>-|TRBV28|-|TRBJ1-1
TGTGCCAGTTACACAGGGTCGGTGAGAACTGAAGCTTTCTTT
CASYTGSVRTEAFF
>few|TRBV28|TRBD2|TRBJ2-5
TGTGCCAGCAATCCTAGCGGGGCCGGAAAGACCCAGTACTTC
CASNPSGAGKTQYF
>many|TRBV12-3/TRBV12-4|-|TRBJ1-1
TGTGCCAGCAGTTTAAAATTCTGGCGACAAGCTTTCTTT
CASSLKFWRQAFF
>-|TRBV5-1|-|TRBJ2-6
TGCGCCAGCAGCTTGGCGAGCTCTGGGGCCAACGTCCTGACTTTC
CASSLASSGANVLTF
>-|TRBV28|-|TRBJ1-5
TGTGCCAGCAGTTTAGATCCGACAAGCGGCAATCAGCCCCAGCATTTT
CASSLDPTSGNQPQHF
>-|TRBV6-5|TRBD2|TRBJ2-7
TGTGCCAGCAGGTCCGGGACTAGCGGGCTCGAGCAGTACTTC
CASRSGTSGLEQYF
>-|TRBV11-1|TRBD2|TRBJ2-1
TGTGCCAGCAGTCAGACTAGCGGGAGGGCGTATGAGCAGTTCTTC
CASSQTSGRAYEQFF
>few|TRBV5-6|-|TRBJ1-5
TGTGCCAGCAGCTCCACTGGCGGGGAACAGCCCCAGCATTTT
CASSSTGGEQPQHF
>few|TRBV7-3|TRBD1|TRBJ2-7
TGTGCCAGCAGCTCCCCAGGGGGATCTCAGTACTTC
CASSSPGGSQYF
>few|TRBV12-3/TRBV12-4|-|TRBJ1-1
TGTGCCAGCAACTCACCGGGAGATAAAGCTTTCTTT
CASNSPGDKAFF
>few|TRBV2|-|TRBJ2-2
TGTGCCAGTAAGGGACCCCTAAACACCGGGGAGCTGTTTTTT
CASKGPLNTGELFF
>few|TRBV13|TRBD1|TRBJ1-4
TGTGCCAGCAGCTCACTAGCACAGGGGGCCGGTGAAAAACTGTTTTTT
CASSSLAQGAGEKLFF
>-|TRBV29-1|-|TRBJ1-3
TGCAGCGTTGATCTTCTAAACACCATATATTTT
CSVDLLNTIYF
>-|TRBV28|TRBD1|TRBJ2-5
TGTGCCAGCCGCTCGACAGGGTCCCTCCAAGAGACCCAGTACTTC
CASRSTGSLQETQYF
>few|TRBV10-1|-|TRBJ1-2
TGCGCCAGCAGGACCCTATGGACAGAATCTAACTATGGCTACACCTTC
CASRTLWTESNYGYTF
>few|TRBV19|-|TRBJ2-3
TGTGCCAGTAGTAGCCCCGTCTCGCCGCAGTATTTT
CASSSPVSPQYF
>few|TRBV20-1|-|TRBJ2-3
TGCAGTGCTAGCTTTACGGCTAGTTCGTCAGATACGCAGTATTTT
CSASFTASSSDTQYF
>-|TRBV5-1|-|TRBJ2-3
TGCGCCAGCAGCACGAATGGAGCGGGTATCACAGATACGCAGTATTTT
CASSTNGAGITDTQYF
>-|TRBV20-1|TRBD1|TRBJ2-7
TGCAGTGCCAGAGGGGGCCCAGGGGAAGGGTCTCCCCGACTATCCTACGAGCAGTACTTC
CSARGGPGEGSPRLSYEQYF
>-|TRBV25-1|-|TRBJ1-3
TGTGCCAGCAGTGAGGAGAGGGCTGGAAACACCATATATTTT
CASSEERAGNTIYF
>-|TRBV10-3|-|TRBJ2-3
TGTGCCATCAGGGGGGACAGAGTAGCGGAGTCACGCACAGATACGCAGTATTTT
CAIRGDRVAESRTDTQYF
>few|TRBV20-1|-|TRBJ1-5
TGCAGTGCTAGAGATCATTGGCGTCAGCCCCAGCATTTT
CSARDHWRQPQHF
>few|TRBV20-1|TRBD1|TRBJ2-7
TGCAGTGCTAGACCCCCCCGGGACAGGGGGCCCTACGAGCAGTACTTC
CSARPPRDRGPYEQYF
>-|TRBV21-1|-|TRBJ2-4
TGTGCCAGCATCCCTGGGCAGGGGGTCGGGACCAAAAACATTCAGTACTTC
CASIPGQGVGTKNIQYF
>few|TRBV10-3|-|TRBJ2-1
TGTGCCATCAGTGAGTCGAGGGATTCGTCGTTCTTC
CAISESRDSSFF
>once|TRBV7-2|TRBD2|TRBJ2-3
TGTGCCAGCAGCTTAGTGAAGGGGGCTAGCGGGAGGTATAAAGATACGCAGTATTTT
CASSLVKGASGRYKDTQYF
>few|TRBV5-4|-|TRBJ1-2
TGTGCCAGCAGTACCCGACAGAATGGCTACACCTTC
CASSTRQNGYTF
>few|TRBV20-1|TRBD1|TRBJ2-5
TGCAGTGCTAGAGCTCTGGGTGTAGGGGGCGGCCAAGAGACCCAGTACTTC
CSARALGVGGGQETQYF
>few|TRBV11-3|TRBD2|TRBJ2-1
TGTGCCAGCAGCCAGCAGGGACTAGCGGGATACAATGAGCAGTTCTTC
CASSQQGLAGYNEQFF
>few|TRBV6-5|TRBD2|TRBJ2-3
TGTGCCAGCAGTTACTTAGGCGGGGGGATAGATACGCAGTATTTT
CASSYLGGGIDTQYF
>few|TRBV10-3|TRBD1|TRBJ2-2
TGTGCCATCAGTGAACAGGGGCCCGGCGGGGAGCTGTTTTTT
CAISEQGPGGELFF
>few|TRBV5-1|TRBD1|TRBJ2-1
TGCGCCAGCAGCCCGACAGGGACTGAGCAGTTCTTC
CASSPTGTEQFF
>few|TRBV4-1|-|TRBJ2-1
TGCGCCAGCAGCCAAGATACTCCCGAGCAGTTCTTC
CASSQDTPEQFF
>few|TRBV7-9|-|TRBJ2-1
TGTGCCAGCAGCTTAGTCGGGGGAAATACCTACAATGAGCAGTTCTTC
CASSLVGGNTYNEQFF
>few|TRBV4-2|-|TRBJ2-7
TGTGCCAGCAGCCACAGGGTTTCCTACGAGCAGTACTTC
CASSHRVSYEQYF
>few|TRBV18|-|TRBJ2-2
TGTGCCAGCTCACCACTGAAGGGGCTTGGAACCGGGGAGCTGTTTTTT
CASSPLKGLGTGELFF
>few|TRBV4-1|-|TRBJ1-1
TGCGCCAGCAGCCCTGGGAGAGGAATATTTGGAGCTTTCTTT
CASSPGRGIFGAFF
>-|TRBV15|TRBD2|TRBJ2-3
TGTGCCACCAGCAGAGTAGGTAGCGGGCAAGATACGCAGTATTTT
CATSRVGSGQDTQYF
>few|TRBV28|TRBD1|TRBJ2-5
TGTGCCAGCAGTTCCACAGGGGGCCGAGAGACCCAGTACTTC
CASSSTGGRETQYF
>few|TRBV11-2|-|TRBJ1-2
TGTGCCACCTCCGGTGGGGCCCGCTATGGCTACACCTTC
CATSGGARYGYTF
>few|TRBV28|-|TRBJ2-1
TGTGCCAGCAGTTGGGGGTATGAGCAGTTCTTC
CASSWGYEQFF
>few|TRBV5-1|TRBD2|TRBJ2-3
TGCGCCAGCACCCGTGGCGGGGGTCTGGATACGCAGTATTTT
CASTRGGGLDTQYF
>few|TRBV29-1|TRBD2|TRBJ2-3
TGCAGCGTTGTACTAGCGGGGCCAGATACGCAGTATTTT
CSVVLAGPDTQYF